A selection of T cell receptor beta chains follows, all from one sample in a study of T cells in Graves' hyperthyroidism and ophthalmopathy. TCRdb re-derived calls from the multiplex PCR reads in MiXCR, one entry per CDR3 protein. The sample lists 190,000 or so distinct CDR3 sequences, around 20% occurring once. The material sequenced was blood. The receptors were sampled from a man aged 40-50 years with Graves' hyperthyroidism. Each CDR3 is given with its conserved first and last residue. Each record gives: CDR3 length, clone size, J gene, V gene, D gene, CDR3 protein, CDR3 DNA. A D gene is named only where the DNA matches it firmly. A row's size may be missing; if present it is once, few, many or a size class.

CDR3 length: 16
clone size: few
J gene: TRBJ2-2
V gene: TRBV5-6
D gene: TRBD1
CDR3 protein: CASSLPGTGVSGELFF
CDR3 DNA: TGTGCCAGCAGCTTGCCCGGGACAGGGGTCTCCGGGGAGCTGTTTTTT

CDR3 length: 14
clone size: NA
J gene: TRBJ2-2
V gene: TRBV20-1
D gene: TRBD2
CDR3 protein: CSARERGAPGELFF
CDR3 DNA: TGCAGTGCTAGAGAGCGGGGGGCGCCTGGGGAGCTGTTTTTT

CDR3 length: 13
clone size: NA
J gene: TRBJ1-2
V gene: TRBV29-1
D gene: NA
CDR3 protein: CSVEGWIGYGYTF
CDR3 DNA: TGCAGCGTTGAGGGGTGGATAGGCTATGGCTACACCTTC

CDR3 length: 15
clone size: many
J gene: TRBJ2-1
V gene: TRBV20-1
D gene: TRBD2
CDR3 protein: CSATGTSGSYNEQFF
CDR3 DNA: TGCAGTGCCACCGGGACTAGCGGGAGCTACAATGAGCAGTTCTTC

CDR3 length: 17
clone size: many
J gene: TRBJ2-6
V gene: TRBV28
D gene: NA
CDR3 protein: CASTTGGVLSGANVLTF
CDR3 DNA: TGTGCCAGTACTACAGGAGGCGTTTTATCTGGGGCCAACGTCCTGACTTTC

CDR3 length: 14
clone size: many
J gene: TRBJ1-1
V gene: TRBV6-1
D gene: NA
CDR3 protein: CASSPFRADTEAFF
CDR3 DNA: TGTGCCAGCAGTCCCTTCCGGGCTGACACTGAAGCTTTCTTT

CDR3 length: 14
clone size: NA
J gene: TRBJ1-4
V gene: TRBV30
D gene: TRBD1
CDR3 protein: CAWREGAGEGKLFF
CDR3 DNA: TGTGCCTGGAGGGAGGGGGCGGGCGAAGGAAAACTGTTTTTT

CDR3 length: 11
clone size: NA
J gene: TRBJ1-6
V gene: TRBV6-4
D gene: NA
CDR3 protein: CAIFSNSPLHF
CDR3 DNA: TGTGCCATCTTTAGTAACTCACCCCTCCACTTT

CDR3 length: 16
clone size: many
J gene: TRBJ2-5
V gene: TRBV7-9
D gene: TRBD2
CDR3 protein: CASSWGLAGGQETQYF
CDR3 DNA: TGTGCCAGCAGCTGGGGACTAGCGGGGGGACAAGAGACCCAGTACTTC

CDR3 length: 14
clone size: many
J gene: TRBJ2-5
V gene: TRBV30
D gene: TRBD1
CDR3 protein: CAWSVTGLRETQYF
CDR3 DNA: TGTGCCTGGAGTGTGACAGGGCTCCGAGAGACCCAGTACTTC

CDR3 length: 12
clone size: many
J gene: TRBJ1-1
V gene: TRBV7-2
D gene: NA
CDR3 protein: CASSLDWTEAFF
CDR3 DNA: TGTGCCAGCAGCTTAGACTGGACTGAAGCTTTCTTT

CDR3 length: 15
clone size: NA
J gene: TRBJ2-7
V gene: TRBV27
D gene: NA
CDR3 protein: CASSLGFPGRDEQYF
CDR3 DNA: TGTGCCAGCAGTTTAGGGTTTCCAGGGCGAGACGAGCAGTACTTC

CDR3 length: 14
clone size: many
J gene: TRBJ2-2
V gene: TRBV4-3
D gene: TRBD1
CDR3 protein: CASSYTGGSGELFF
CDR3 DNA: TGCGCCAGCAGTTATACAGGGGGCAGCGGGGAGCTGTTTTTT

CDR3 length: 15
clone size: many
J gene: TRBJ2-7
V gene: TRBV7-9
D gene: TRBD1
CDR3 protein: CASRMPGQGTSEQYF
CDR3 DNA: TGTGCCAGCAGGATGCCGGGACAGGGGACATCCGAGCAGTACTTC

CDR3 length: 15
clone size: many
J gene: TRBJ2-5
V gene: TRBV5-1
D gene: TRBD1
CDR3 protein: CASNDQRGPQETQYF
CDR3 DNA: TGCGCCAGCAACGACCAGAGGGGGCCCCAAGAGACCCAGTACTTC

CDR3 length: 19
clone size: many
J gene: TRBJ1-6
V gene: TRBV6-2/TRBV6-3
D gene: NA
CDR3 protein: CASNHYVVGGRPYNSPLHF
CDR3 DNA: TGTGCCAGCAACCACTATGTCGTCGGAGGCAGGCCCTATAATTCACCCCTCCACTTT

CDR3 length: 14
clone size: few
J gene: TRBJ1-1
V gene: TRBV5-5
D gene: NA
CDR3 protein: CASSLDRWVAEAFF
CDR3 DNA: TGTGCCAGCAGCTTGGATCGGTGGGTGGCTGAAGCTTTCTTT

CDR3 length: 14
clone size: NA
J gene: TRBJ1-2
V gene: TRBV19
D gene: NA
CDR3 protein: CASSIWGEDYGYTF
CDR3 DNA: TGTGCCAGTAGTATATGGGGGGAAGACTATGGCTACACCTTC

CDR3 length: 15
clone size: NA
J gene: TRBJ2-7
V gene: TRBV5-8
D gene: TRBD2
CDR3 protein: CASSKRLAPTYEQYF
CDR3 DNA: TGTGCCAGCAGCAAGCGACTAGCTCCCACCTACGAGCAGTACTTC

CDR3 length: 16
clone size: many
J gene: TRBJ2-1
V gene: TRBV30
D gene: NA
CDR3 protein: CAWSVPRSPSYNEQFF
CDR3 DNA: TGTGCCTGGAGTGTACCGAGGTCTCCCTCCTACAATGAGCAGTTCTTC

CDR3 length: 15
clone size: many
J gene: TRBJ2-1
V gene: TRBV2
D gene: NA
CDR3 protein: CASSRVATIYNEQFF
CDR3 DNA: TGTGCCAGCAGCCGCGTGGCGACCATTTACAATGAGCAGTTCTTC

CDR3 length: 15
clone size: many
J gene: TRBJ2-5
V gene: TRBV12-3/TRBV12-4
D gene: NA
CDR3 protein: CASSLGVFGQETQYF
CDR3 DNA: TGTGCCAGCAGTTTAGGGGTATTCGGGCAAGAGACCCAGTACTTC

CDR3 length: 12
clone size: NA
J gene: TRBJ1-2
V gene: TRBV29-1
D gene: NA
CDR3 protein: CSVGGSATGYTF
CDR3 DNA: TGCAGCGTTGGAGGGTCGGCCACTGGCTACACCTTC

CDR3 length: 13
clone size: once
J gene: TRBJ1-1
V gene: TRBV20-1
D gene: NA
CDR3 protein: CSAMYRVGAEAFF
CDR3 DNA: TGCAGTGCTATGTACAGGGTTGGGGCTGAAGCTTTCTTT